Below are 8 T cell receptor beta chains sequenced from a single sample in a study of T cell responses to AZD1222 COVID-19 vaccine (dated by TCRdb to 2020 to 2022). The time point label of this sample denotes: baseline before first vaccination. The method was the immunoSEQ multiplex PCR assay. What TCRdb holds here is the immuneACCESS table cut down to in-frame rearrangements. Part of the clones is not present; checked against another copy, under half of the missing clones reflect an unresolved V gene, and the others are unexplained. This sample holds 100,000 to 120,000 clones; just over 85% were observed only once. The ten most abundant clones make up roughly 3% of the sample. Sequenced here: peripheral blood, sampled on day 0 of AZD1222 vaccination. The receptors shown here come from an adult in good health.

Note on this clone: At one end the junction does not follow the germline gene, possibly because of a read error. The V and J genes are TRBV7-2 and TRBJ2-7, with 10 bases identical to TRBD2. CDR3 length equals 14 residues. The V gene's germline CDR1 is SGHTA and CDR2 FQGNSA. The CDR3 loop is CASRLAGGGYEQYF. CDR3 nucleotide sequence: TGTGCCAGCAGATTAGCGGGGGGAGGGTACGAGCAGTACTTC.

A note on this clone: The same CDR3 also results from other DNA sequences found in this sample. The CDR3 DNA reads TGCGCCAGCAGCTTAACAGGGTTGAACACTGAAGCTTTCTTT. Residues: CASSLTGLNTEAFF. The chain has TRBV5-1 and TRBJ1-1; possible D gene TRBD1, 6 bases. CDR1 and CDR2 (germline): SGHRS, YFSETQ. With 2 bases removed from V and 0 bases from J, the gap between germline ends came to 8 bases. This CDR3 contains 14 residues.

This clone appeared once. CDR3 DNA: TGTGCCAGCAGCTTAGGGGAAGATACGCAGTATTTT. Translated: CASSLGEDTQYF. The chain joins TRBV11-3 to TRBJ2-3, with D uncertain. V was clipped by 1 base and J by 5 bases, with 4 bases between them. The CDR3 has 12 residues. CDR1 SGHNT and CDR2 YENEEA come from the germline V gene.

The chain uses TRBV11-3 and TRBJ2-2, with no clear D. Germline V gives CDR1 SGHNT, CDR2 YENEEA. Trimming took off 1 base at V and 4 bases at J, with 10 bases between the two ends. The CDR3 totals 15 residues. CDR3 amino acids: CASSLGVRGTGELFF. Written as DNA, the CDR3 is TGTGCCAGCAGCTTAGGGGTCAGAGGCACCGGGGAGCTGTTTTTT.

This clone was counted once. The chain couples TRBV12-3 or TRBV12-4 to TRBJ1-6; D unclear. This CDR3 comprises 13 residues. V lost 2 bases, J lost 10 bases, and 9 bases lay in between. The CDR3 DNA reads as TGTGCCAGCAGTTTATACCAGGAATCACCCCTCCACTTT. Its translation is CASSLYQESPLHF.

V gene TRBV12-5 combines with J gene TRBJ2-2, with 9 positions matching TRBD1. This CDR3 is built from 15 residues. The junction had 0 bases not matched to a gene; V was cut back by 1 base and J by 3 bases. Germline V CDR1 and CDR2: LGHNT, FRNRAP. The CDR3 DNA reads as TGTGCTAGTGGTTTGGGACAGGGGGACACCGGGGAGCTGTTTTTT. Amino acids: CASGLGQGDTGELFF. The entire variable domain, with the rest obtained from reference TRBV12-5 and TRBJ2-2, is as follows: DARVTQTPRHKVTEMGQEVTMRCQPILGHNTVFWYRQTMMQGLELLAYFRNRAPLDDSGMPKDRFSAEMPDATLATLKIQPSEPRDSAVYFCASGLGQGDTGELFFGEGSRLTVL.

The chain joins TRBV4-2 to TRBJ1-4; D remains unclear. The CDR3 totals 14 residues. Trimming removed 1 base from V and 5 bases from J, with 8 bases in between. Looked up from germline, CDR1 is LGHNA and CDR2 is YNFKEQ. This CDR3 is CASSQGVANEKLFF. The CDR3 DNA reads TGTGCCAGCAGCCAAGGGGTAGCAAATGAAAAACTGTTTTTT.

The chain joins TRBV6-5 to TRBJ1-1; D possibly corresponds to TRBD1 (5 bases). There are 12 residues in the CDR3. Trimming stripped 6 bases from V and 12 bases from J, with 17 bases between. Germline CDR1 and CDR2: MNHEY and SVGAGI. CDR3 DNA sequence: TGTGCCAGCAGACAGGCTTCGGGGCCATCTTTCTTT. Translated, it gives CASRQASGPSFF.